The 18 T cell receptor beta chains below come from one sample, sequenced in a study of T cell clonality in common variable immunodeficiency. Study-wide results and limits: Common variable immunodeficiency TCR beta sequences reportedly had fewer deletions and N-nucleotide insertions.

The antigens for these receptors are not known. The table came from immunoSEQ multiplex PCR; TCRdb's copy has only in-frame clones and leaves some out. Sampling found around 21,000 clones, none seen once. What was sequenced was peripheral blood mononuclear cells. The origin of the receptors is a human donor with common variable immunodeficiency.

Regarding this clone: From the germline J gene comes the end of the CDR3, since the read stops 3 residues before it. This rearrangement joins TRBV6-2 or TRBV6-3 to TRBJ1-4; 7 nucleotides align to TRBD1. V gave up 8 bases and J gave up 8 bases; unmatched junction bases: 11. Germline-derived CDR1 and CDR2 are MNHEY and SVGEGT. The CDR3 spans 14 residues. The part of the CDR3 DNA that was read is TGTGCCAGCGGGACAATACAGGGGAACGAAAAA. It encodes CASGTIQGNEK. The entire CDR3 protein reads CASGTIQGNEKLFF.

Concerning this clone itself: The CDR3 end lies 3 residues beyond the end of the read and is filled in from the germline J gene. The chain recombines TRBV19 with TRBJ1-5, with 9 bases aligning to TRBD1. The trim removed 7 bases at V and 2 bases at J, leaving 6 bases unmatched. CDR1 and CDR2 from the germline V gene are LNHDA and SQIVND (reference sequence). The CDR3 spans 15 residues. Here the CDR3 reads CASTYRGLGNQPQHF. The CDR3 DNA, read in part, is TGTGCCAGTACTTACAGGGGGCTCGGCAATCAGCCC.

This clone was counted a few times. The sequence runs out 3 residues before the end of the CDR3; the remainder is reconstructed from the germline J gene. V is TRBV7-2 and J is TRBJ2-5; unclear D gene. The CDR3 contains 13 residues. V was pared by 6 bases and J by 3 bases, with 11 bases between. Germline CDR1 reads SGHTA; CDR2 reads FQGNSA. This chain's CDR3 is CASRNRVEETQYF. The sequenced part of the CDR3 DNA is TGTGCCAGCAGGAACCGGGTGGAAGAGACC.

The sample holds a few counts of this clone. The read gets to within 3 residues of the CDR3 end, and the germline J gene fills in the rest. This sequence joins TRBV19 and TRBJ2-1, with TRBD1 as a possible D gene (6 bases). The CDR3 runs 13 residues. The germline V and J ends were trimmed by 2 bases and 7 bases, with 9 bases remaining between them. CDR1 is LNHDA and CDR2 is SQIVND in the germline V gene (reference sequence). The DNA read from the CDR3 is TGTGCCAGTAGTATACCCCAGGGGAATGAG. Encoded protein: CASSIPQGNE. The entire CDR3 protein reads CASSIPQGNEQFF.

A word on this clone: The read ends 3 residues before the CDR3 terminus; that terminus is restored from the germline J gene. The chain links TRBV7-2 to TRBJ2-1; D unresolved. Trimming removed 5 bases at V and 4 bases at J, with 12 bases between. This CDR3 comprises 14 residues. CDR1 SGHTA and CDR2 FQGNSA come from the germline V gene. The CDR3 DNA, read in part, is TGTGCCAGCAGCCAATCCGCTGCGTACAATGAG. Translation: CASSQSAAYNE. The full CDR3 sequence reads CASSQSAAYNEQFF.

About this clone itself: The sequenced fragment ends 3 residues before the CDR3 boundary, so the rest is inferred from the germline J gene. The chain joins TRBV5-1 to TRBJ2-5, with D hard to call. CDR3 size: 14 residues. Germline values: CDR1 SGHRS, CDR2 YFSETQ. Trimming pared 4 bases from V and 3 bases from J, leaving 13 bases between. The part of the CDR3 DNA that was read is TGCGCCAGCAGCCCACCGGGTGGAGAAGAGACC. Protein product: CASSPPGGEET. Given in full, the CDR3 is CASSPPGGEETQYF.

With regard to this clone: The read gets to within 3 residues of the CDR3 end, and the germline J gene fills in the rest. The rearrangement links TRBV19 to TRBJ2-7; 10 positions agree with TRBD2. Trimming at V came to 5 bases and at J to 0 bases, leaving 1 base not matched to a gene. The CDR3 is made up of 14 amino acids. CDR1 and CDR2 (germline): LNHDA, SQIVND (reference sequence). CDR3 sequence reads: CASSPSGSSYEQYF. The sequenced CDR3 bases are TGTGCCAGTAGTCCTAGCGGGAGCTCCTACGAG. The whole variable domain, remainder taken from reference TRBV19 and TRBJ2-7, is DGGITQSPKYLFRKEGQNVTLSCEQNLNHDAMYWYRQDPGQGLRLIYYSQIVNDFQKGDIAEGYSVSREKKESFPLTVTSAQKNPTAFYLCASSPSGSSYEQYFGPGTRLTVT.

For this clone: The CDR3 is cut off 3 residues early in the read; its end comes from the germline J gene. The V and J genes are TRBV6-1 and TRBJ1-2, with D possibly being TRBD1 (5 bases). This CDR3 region has 14 residues. Per the germline V gene, CDR1 is MNHNS and CDR2 is SASEGT. The V gene lost 1 base and the J gene lost 7 bases, with 13 bases spanning the gap. The CDR3 DNA, read in part, is TGTGCCAGCAGTGAAGTTAGGGGAAGAGGTGGC. Residues: CASSEVRGRGG. The CDR3 in its entirety is CASSEVRGRGGYTF.

Concerning this clone: The sequence runs out 3 residues before the end of the CDR3; the remainder is reconstructed from the germline J gene. The chain recombines TRBV2 with TRBJ2-7, with 9 bases matching TRBD1. Germline loops: CDR1 SNHLY, CDR2 FYNNEI. This CDR3 has 14 amino acids. The V gene end was trimmed by 6 bases and the J gene end by 5 bases; junction bases not matched to a gene: 8. The covered CDR3 bases are TGTGCCAGCAGGGCCGGGACAGGGCTCCACGAG. Protein product: CASRAGTGLHE. The full CDR3 reads CASRAGTGLHEQYF. The full variable domain, with the rest looked up from reference TRBV2 and TRBJ2-7, is EPEVTQTPSHQVTQMGQEVILRCVPISNHLYFYWYRQILGQKVEFLVSFYNNEISEKSEIFDDQFSVERPDGSNFTLKIRSTKLEDSAMYFCASRAGTGLHEQYFGPGTRLTVT.

In regard to this clone: The read is 3 residues too short to cover the CDR3 end, so that end is filled in from the germline J gene. V is TRBV18 and J is TRBJ2-3, with 13 bases that match TRBD2. The V segment lost 3 bases and the J segment 6 bases; nucleotides outside the gene matches: 9. Germline-derived CDR1 and CDR2 are KGHSH and LQKENI. The CDR3 consists of 17 residues. This chain's CDR3 is CASSPGLAGARKDTQYF. CDR3 bases read: TGTGCCAGCTCACCCGGACTAGCGGGGGCCAGAAAGGATACG.

This clone ranks as medium-sized. Sequencing ends 3 residues short of the CDR3 end; the germline J gene provides the rest. The chain links TRBV28 to TRBJ1-1; 7 bases map to TRBD1. With 5 bases clipped from V and 2 bases from J, the junction kept 11 bases outside the gene matches. CDR1 is MDHEN and CDR2 is SYDVKM in the germline V gene. This CDR3 has 16 amino acids. The CDR3 DNA, read in part, is TGTGCCAGCAGTCCTTGGGAGGGGGCCATCAACACTGAA. Amino acids: CASSPWEGAINTE. The entire CDR3 is CASSPWEGAINTEAFF.

Within the sample, this clone is medium-sized (0.01 to 0.1%). The read falls 3 residues short of the CDR3 end, and the missing part is taken from the germline J gene. The V gene is TRBV28, the J gene TRBJ2-3; TRBD2 aligns across 9 bases. This CDR3 spans 15 amino acids. Germline lookup yields CDR1 MDHEN and CDR2 SYDVKM. Losses at the gene ends were 6 bases for V and 2 bases for J; bases not matched to a gene: 6. The sequenced CDR3 bases are TGTGCCAGCAGCCCGGCTAGCGGGATCACAGATACG. Translated, it gives CASSPASGITDT. The CDR3 in its entirety is CASSPASGITDTQYF.

Regarding this clone: The CDR3 end is not reached by the read, which stops 3 residues before it; the germline J gene fills it in. The genes are TRBV19 and TRBJ1-2; TRBD1 aligns across 10 bases. Germline CDR1 reads LNHDA; CDR2 reads SQIVND (reference sequence). J lost 6 bases, V lost 10 bases, and 11 bases had no gene match. The CDR3 loop spans 14 amino acids. CDR3 bases read: TGTGCCACCACGACAGGGGGCCGAGGAGATGGC. Translating it yields CATTTGGRGDG. The complete CDR3 protein is CATTTGGRGDGYTF.

This clone was observed a handful of times. The CDR3 is cut off 3 residues early in the read; its end comes from the germline J gene. V is TRBV5-1 and J is TRBJ2-3, with 10 bases matching TRBD2. The V gene's germline CDR1 is SGHRS and CDR2 YFSETQ. The J segment lost 1 base and the V segment lost 4 bases, leaving 3 bases of the junction unmatched. This CDR3 contains 15 residues. The CDR3: CASSAGLAGTDTQYF. The CDR3 DNA, read in part, is TGCGCCAGCAGCGCTGGACTAGCGGGCACAGATACG.

Worth noting for this clone: The CDR3 end is not reached by the read, which stops 3 residues before it; the germline J gene fills it in. The chain uses TRBV19 and TRBJ1-1; no firm D call. Germline values: CDR1 LNHDA, CDR2 SQIVND (reference sequence). CDR3 length equals 15 residues. Trimming removed 7 bases from V and 0 bases from J, with 15 bases in between. CDR3 DNA (partial): TGTGCCAGTACCAGAGGACTCTCTATGAACACTGAA. Its translation is CASTRGLSMNTE. The full CDR3 sequence reads CASTRGLSMNTEAFF.

This clone was detected a few times. The CDR3 goes on 3 residues after the read ends, and that part is filled in from the germline J gene. This chain uses TRBV2 with TRBJ2-3; tentatively, D is TRBD1 (6 bases). Germline V gene data show CDR1 as SNHLY and CDR2 as FYNNEI. Trimming cost V 7 bases and J 2 bases, with 16 bases left between them. The CDR3 has 15 residues. The sequenced CDR3 bases are TGTGCCAGCATCCCACGACAGGAGATCACAGATACG. Its translation is CASIPRQEITDT. The CDR3 in full is CASIPRQEITDTQYF.

There are a few counts of this clone. The read ends 3 residues before the CDR3 terminus; that terminus is restored from the germline J gene. The chain couples TRBV7-2 to TRBJ2-5; D remains unclear. This CDR3 has 11 residues. V was shortened by 5 bases and J by 7 bases, with 8 bases between the two germline ends. Looked up from germline, CDR1 is SGHTA and CDR2 is FQGNSA. CDR3 sequence: CASSLYGTQYF. The sequenced part of the CDR3 DNA is TGTGCCAGCAGCCTCTACGGGACC.

This clone was observed a handful of times. The read halts 3 residues ahead of the CDR3 end, with the missing end drawn from the germline J gene. The chain recombines TRBV19 with TRBJ1-6; D is possibly TRBD1 (6 bases). CDR1 and CDR2 from the germline V gene are LNHDA and SQIVND (reference sequence). V was clipped by 9 bases and J by 11 bases, with 17 bases between them. The CDR3 runs 13 residues. Partial CDR3 DNA: TGTGCCAGCAGGGATCAGGGGAGAGCACCC. Encoded protein: CASRDQGRAP. The CDR3 as a whole reads CASRDQGRAPLHF.